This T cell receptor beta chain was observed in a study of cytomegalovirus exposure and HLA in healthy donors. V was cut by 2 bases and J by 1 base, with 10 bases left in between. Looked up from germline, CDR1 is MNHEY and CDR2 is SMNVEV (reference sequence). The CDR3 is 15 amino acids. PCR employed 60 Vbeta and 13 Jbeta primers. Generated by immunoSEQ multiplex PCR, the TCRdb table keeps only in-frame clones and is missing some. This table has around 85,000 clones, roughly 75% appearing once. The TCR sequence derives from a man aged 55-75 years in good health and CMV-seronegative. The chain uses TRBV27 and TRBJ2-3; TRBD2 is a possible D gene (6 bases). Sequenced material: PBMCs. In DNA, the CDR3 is TGTGCCAGCAGTTTACGAGCGGGCCGCACAGATACGCAGTATTTT. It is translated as CASSLRAGRTDTQYF.